This T cell receptor beta chain was sequenced in a study of cytomegalovirus exposure and HLA in healthy donors. Findings of the study overall: Sequencing likely produced, as an artifact, a cluster of highly shared sequence variants.

About this clone itself: What it binds is unknown.

There are 14 residues in the CDR3. Germline V CDR1 and CDR2: MDHEN, SYDVKM. Between the trimmed V and J ends, which lost 1 base and 4 bases, there was a span of 10 bases. At sampling all donors were nominally healthy, likely with unrecorded immune exposures. It was with 60 Vbeta and 13 Jbeta primers that the PCR ran. Method: immunoSEQ multiplex PCR; TCRdb's copy keeps in-frame clones and lacks some. In the table there are about 170,000 clones, over 75% of which are singletons. The TCR originated in a woman in her forties or fifties in good health and CMV-seropositive. Sequencing was carried out using PBMCs. The chain uses TRBV28 and TRBJ1-2, with D possibly TRBD1 on 6 matching bases. The CDR3 nucleotides are TGTGCCAGCAGTTTATTGCAGGGGCCCTATGGCTACACCTTC. It encodes CASSLLQGPYGYTF.